The 15 T cell receptor beta chains presented below share a single source sample, sequenced in a study of T cells after yellow fever vaccination. Via MiXCR, TCRdb re-called the 5' RACE reads, giving one row per CDR3 protein. The table includes about 320,000 distinct CDR3 sequences, around 4.3% detected once. The sequences come from PBMCs, collected 15 days after the yellow fever booster vaccination. The receptor set was obtained from a man aged 18 to 30 who received the YFV17D yellow fever vaccine.

As for this clonotype: A much more abundant neighbour one base away suggests this may be a read error. This sequence joins TRBV5-1 and TRBJ1-1; D unclear. CDR3 size: 17 residues. Looked up from germline, CDR1 is SGHRS and CDR2 is YFSETQ. The CDR3 sequence is CARSSPGYPSWSTEAFF. In DNA, the CDR3 is TGCGCCAGGAGCTCTCCGGGATATCCCTCGTGGAGCACTGAAGCTTTCTTT.

This clonotype was recorded at least ten times. This chain links TRBV9 with TRBJ1-1, with D hard to call. Germline assignment: CDR1 SGDLS and CDR2 YYNGEE. V was clipped by 4 bases and J by 4 bases, with 20 bases between them. The CDR3 has 16 amino acids. CDR3 DNA sequence: TGTGCCAGCAGCCCTCAGGCGGCCCTAGTTGGCACTGAAGCTTTCTTT. This sequence encodes CASSPQAALVGTEAFF. The complete variable domain, with remaining parts taken from reference TRBV9 and TRBJ1-1, reads DSGVTQTPKHLITATGQRVTLRCSPRSGDLSVYWYQQSLDQGLQFLIQYYNGEERAKGNILERFSAQQFPDLHSELNLSSLELGDSALYFCASSPQAALVGTEAFFGQGTRLTVV.

In this sample, this clonotype turned up many times. J is TRBJ2-1 and V is TRBV7-9; TRBD1 matches at 9 bases. J gave up 4 bases and V 4 bases, and 5 bases lay outside the gene matches. This CDR3 region has 15 residues. The germline CDR1 and CDR2 sequences are SEHNR and FQNEAQ (reference sequence). CDR3 sequence: CASSYKDRGYNEQFF. CDR3 nucleotide sequence: TGTGCCAGCAGCTATAAGGACAGGGGATACAATGAGCAGTTCTTC.

A few counts support this clonotype. V is TRBV4-3 and J is TRBJ2-3, with 10 bases that match TRBD2. The V gene's germline CDR1 is LGHNA and CDR2 YSLEER. The V segment lost 0 bases and the J segment 2 bases; nucleotides outside the gene matches: 8. CDR3 length: 18 residues. CDR3 sequence: CASSQEIASGGFTDTQYF. CDR3 sequence (DNA): TGCGCCAGCAGCCAAGAGATAGCTAGCGGGGGTTTCACAGATACGCAGTATTTT.

The genes are TRBV7-2 and TRBJ2-5; maybe TRBD1 (7 bases). CDR3 size: 13 residues. Germline V gene data show CDR1 as SGHTA and CDR2 as FQGNSA. V was trimmed by 4 bases and J by 5 bases, leaving 11 bases between them. Written as DNA, the CDR3 is TGTGCCAGCAGCTCTGGAGGGGGCGAGACCCAGTACTTC. It codes for CASSSGGGETQYF.

The CDR3 loop is CASSFSPGQGGQPQHF. The DNA for the CDR3 is TGTGCCAGCAGTTTTTCGCCGGGACAGGGTGGACAGCCCCAGCATTTT. The chain combines TRBV6-2 or TRBV6-3 with TRBJ1-5; 9 positions agree with TRBD1. V was clipped by 4 bases and J by 7 bases; unmatched bases: 11. This CDR3 region has 16 residues. From germline, CDR1 is MNHEY and CDR2 SVGEGT.

This clonotype was detected ten times or more. The chain combines TRBV6-5 with TRBJ1-1; unclear D gene. The CDR3 has 12 amino acids. Between the trimmed V and J ends, which lost 3 bases and 5 bases, there was a span of 7 bases. Looked up from germline, CDR1 is MNHEY and CDR2 is SVGAGI. The CDR3, as DNA: TGTGCCAGCAGTTATGGAAAGACTGAAGCTTTCTTT. Its translation: CASSYGKTEAFF.

This clonotype occurred many times. V usage is TRBV7-3 and J usage is TRBJ2-1; 10 nucleotides match TRBD2. CDR1 is SGHTA, CDR2 FQGTGA, per germline. Unmatched junction bases numbered 5, after V lost 3 bases and J lost 6 bases. The CDR3 has 15 residues. The CDR3 DNA is TGTGCCAGCAGCTTCACTAGCGGGGTGGGCAATGAGCAGTTCTTC. This sequence encodes CASSFTSGVGNEQFF.

This clonotype was recorded at least ten times. This chain connects TRBV20-1 to TRBJ1-1, with TRBD1 identical over 12 bases. This CDR3 comprises 15 residues. Trimming cost V 5 bases and J 5 bases; bases outside gene matches: 9. Germline V gene sequence: CDR1 DFQATT, CDR2 SNEGSKA (reference sequence). The CDR3 spells CSAPDPGQGATEAFF. The CDR3 DNA sequence: TGCAGTGCTCCCGATCCGGGACAGGGGGCAACTGAAGCTTTCTTT.

This clonotype was counted at least ten times. The gene calls are TRBV7-2 and TRBJ2-3; 7 bases line up with TRBD2. The CDR3 length is 16 residues. Trimming cost V 1 base and J 2 bases; bases outside gene matches: 6. Germline V gives CDR1 SGHTA, CDR2 FQGNSA. Here the CDR3 DNA reads TGTGCCAGCAGCTTAGGGTACGGGGGGTCCACAGATACGCAGTATTTT. It specifies CASSLGYGGSTDTQYF.

This clonotype was recorded a few times. The J gene is TRBJ2-5, the V gene TRBV20-1, with D tentatively TRBD2 (8 bases). The V and J ends lost 0 bases and 5 bases respectively, with 16 bases between them. Germline lookup yields CDR1 DFQATT and CDR2 SNEGSKA (reference sequence). The CDR3 is made up of 15 amino acids. Written as DNA, the CDR3 is TGCAGTGCTAGAGATCGGGAGGGGGCCGAGGAGACCCAGTACTTC. Its protein is CSARDREGAEETQYF.

The table lists this clonotype with a few counts. The CDR3 DNA reads as TGCGCCAGCAGCCAAGAGGTCCAGGGCGGGCAGCCCCAGCATTTT. As protein: CASSQEVQGGQPQHF. The chain carries TRBV4-1 and TRBJ1-5; TRBD1 might be the D (5 bases). The V gene's germline CDR1 is MGHRA and CDR2 YSYEKL. V was cut by 0 bases and J by 7 bases, with 13 bases left in between. There are 15 residues in the CDR3.

The CDR3 DNA reads as TGTGCCAGCACCGATAGCGGGGCAACCTACGAGCAGTACTTC. This translates into CASTDSGATYEQYF. The chain links TRBV3-1 to TRBJ2-7; 8 bases agree with TRBD2. The V gene's germline CDR1 is LGHDT and CDR2 YNNKEL (reference sequence). J was trimmed by 2 bases and V by 7 bases; bases with no gene match: 7. The CDR3 is made up of 14 amino acids.

This clonotype was seen repeatedly, ten times or more. The chain carries TRBV20-1 and TRBJ1-3; no clear D gene. This CDR3 region has 13 residues. The germline CDR1 and CDR2 sequences are DFQATT and SNEGSKA (reference sequence). Trimming left V 0 bases short and J 8 bases short, with 11 bases between. The CDR3 nucleotides are TGCAGTGCTAGAGATCGACTGGTGTACACCATATATTTT. Amino acids: CSARDRLVYTIYF.

CDR3 loop: CASSLSGAINEKLFF. In nucleotides, the CDR3 is TGTGCCAGCAGTTTATCAGGGGCTATTAATGAAAAACTGTTTTTT. The gene calls are TRBV27 and TRBJ1-4; TRBD1 is a possible D gene (5 bases). CDR1 is MNHEY and CDR2 is SMNVEV in the germline V gene (reference sequence). Trimming left V 0 bases short and J 4 bases short, with 9 bases between. The CDR3 is 15 amino acids.